This T cell receptor beta chain was documented in a study of blood T cell repertoires in COVID-19. Study overall: In each case, the material was cDNA or gDNA derived from T cells, B-cell-depleted T cells, or PBMCs.

Here immunoSEQ multiplex PCR was the method, and the copy in TCRdb shows in-frame clones only, minus some. The sample lists tens of thousands of clones, roughly 89% occurring once. This clone has just one count. Seattle enrolled patients during active infection and tracked them longitudinally. Germline V gene lookup returns CDR1 MNHEY and CDR2 SVGAGI. Trimming stripped 8 bases from V and 7 bases from J, with 11 bases between. This CDR3 comprises 12 residues. The rearrangement uses TRBV6-5 and TRBJ1-4; D is possibly TRBD1 (5 bases). The TCR sequence derives from a woman aged 60-75 years with COVID-19, enrolled during active disease. Input material: peripheral blood. The CDR3 nucleotides are TGTGCCAGCCAGGAGGGGAGTGAAAAACTGTTTTTT. This sequence encodes CASQEGSEKLFF.